Each of the 30 T cell receptor beta chains below was sequenced from the same sample in a study of cytomegalovirus exposure and HLA in healthy donors. 60 Vbeta and 13 Jbeta primers were used in PCR. Sequenced by immunoSEQ multiplex PCR; TCRdb stores in-frame clones only, minus some. Among 160,000 or so clones listed, more than 65% were seen once. Sequences were obtained from PBMCs. These receptors were collected from a woman aged 45-60 years in good health and CMV-seronegative.

This clone was seen once. The chain couples TRBV7-9 to TRBJ2-3; 15 positions match TRBD2. This CDR3 has 19 residues. From germline, CDR1 is SEHNR and CDR2 FQNEAQ (reference sequence). The V segment lost 0 bases and the J segment 2 bases; nucleotides outside the gene matches: 6. The CDR3 is CASSLAGTSGRPHTDTQYF. CDR3 DNA: TGTGCCAGCAGCTTAGCGGGGACTAGCGGGAGGCCTCACACAGATACGCAGTATTTT. Together with reference TRBV7-9 and TRBJ2-3, the CDR3 gives the full variable domain: DTGVSQNPRHKITKRGQNVTFRCDPISEHNRLYWYRQTLGQGPEFLTYFQNEAQLEKSRLLSDRFSAERPKGSFSTLEIQRTEQGDSAMYLCASSLAGTSGRPHTDTQYFGPGTRLTVL.

V is TRBV7-2 and J is TRBJ2-3; 8 bases are a match to TRBD2. Trimming cost V 4 bases and J 2 bases; bases outside gene matches: 8. CDR3 length: 16 residues. Germline CDR1 is SGHTA and CDR2 is FQGNSA. The CDR3 coding sequence is TGTGCCAGCAGCTCAATACTAGCGGCGCCCACAGATACGCAGTATTTT. It yields the protein CASSSILAAPTDTQYF.

The genes are TRBV5-1 and TRBJ2-1; 7 nucleotides line up with TRBD2. V trimming: 4 bases; J trimming: 4 bases; junction bases outside the gene matches: 8. The CDR3 spans 15 residues. Germline loops: CDR1 SGHRS, CDR2 YFSETQ. The CDR3 sequence: CASSQLTSKYNEQFF. Here the CDR3 DNA reads TGCGCCAGCAGCCAGTTGACTAGCAAGTACAATGAGCAGTTCTTC.

This clone has a handful of counts. V gene TRBV10-2 combines with J gene TRBJ2-1; 14 bases are shared with TRBD2. V dropped 2 bases and J dropped 6; count of bases not matched to a gene: 6. The germline V gene encodes CDR1 WSHSY and CDR2 SAAADI. The CDR3 is made up of 17 amino acids. Here the CDR3 reads CASSEGGLAGAFNEQFF. The CDR3, as DNA: TGCGCCAGCAGTGAGGGGGGACTAGCGGGGGCCTTCAATGAGCAGTTCTTC.

The sample holds a few counts of this clone. V usage is TRBV19 and J usage is TRBJ1-6, with D perhaps TRBD1 (6 bases). V was pared by 7 bases and J by 5 bases, with 18 bases between. Germline values: CDR1 LNHDA, CDR2 SQIVND (reference sequence). CDR3 length equals 16 residues. In DNA form, the CDR3 reads TGTGCCAGTAAGGCGGGGGGCCTCCCCGATAATTCACCCCTCCACTTT. This gives the protein CASKAGGLPDNSPLHF.

This CDR3 reads CASSALPRDRGLLDTEAFF. CDR3 nucleotides: TGTGCCAGTAGTGCCCTCCCTAGGGACAGGGGGTTATTGGACACTGAAGCTTTCTTT. The gene calls are TRBV19 and TRBJ1-1; 11 bases match TRBD1. J was trimmed by 3 bases and V by 5 bases; bases with no gene match: 17. The CDR3 loop spans 19 amino acids. CDR1 and CDR2 (germline): LNHDA, SQIVND (reference sequence).

The CDR3 is CSGTSGGGDTQYF. As DNA, the CDR3 is TGCAGCGGAACTAGCGGGGGGGGAGATACGCAGTATTTT. V is TRBV29-1 and J is TRBJ2-3, with 13 bases lining up with TRBD2. Germline V CDR1 and CDR2: SQVTM, ANQGSEA. The junction had 3 bases not matched to a gene; V was cut back by 7 bases and J by 5 bases. The CDR3 is made up of 13 amino acids.

V usage is TRBV9 and J usage is TRBJ2-3, with TRBD2 matching 7 bases. The J segment lost 2 bases and the V segment lost 1 base, leaving 7 bases of the junction unmatched. The CDR3 loop spans 16 amino acids. CDR1 is SGDLS, CDR2 YYNGEE, per germline. The CDR3 bases are TGTGCCAGCAGCGTACTGCCCGGGGGGACCACAGATACGCAGTATTTT. It yields the protein CASSVLPGGTTDTQYF.

DNA for the CDR3: TGTGCCAGCAGCACGGACGGGGTAGTCGGCACAGATACGCAGTATTTT. Protein product: CASSTDGVVGTDTQYF. The V and J genes are TRBV27 and TRBJ2-3; perhaps TRBD2 as D (5 bases). The germline CDR1 and CDR2 sequences are MNHEY and SMNVEV (reference sequence). This CDR3 has 16 amino acids. The V and J ends lost 6 bases and 1 base respectively, with 17 bases between them.

V usage is TRBV27 and J usage is TRBJ1-6; 8 positions agree with TRBD1. This CDR3 contains 17 residues. Germline V gene sequence: CDR1 MNHEY, CDR2 SMNVEV (reference sequence). J gave up 10 bases and V 2 bases, and 13 bases lay outside the gene matches. The CDR3 DNA sequence: TGTGCCAGCAGTTTACTCCCGGGACAGGCCTTGGGGTCACCCCTCCACTTT. This sequence encodes CASSLLPGQALGSPLHF.

The gene calls are TRBV19 and TRBJ1-2; 8 positions agree with TRBD1. Per the germline V gene, CDR1 is LNHDA and CDR2 is SQIVND (reference sequence). The CDR3 runs 14 residues. V lost 1 base, J lost 4 bases, and 2 bases stayed unmatched. The chain's CDR3 is CASSIGGQGYGYTF. DNA of the CDR3: TGTGCCAGTAGTATAGGCGGACAGGGCTATGGCTACACCTTC.

The rearrangement uses TRBV5-6 and TRBJ2-2, with 10 nucleotides matching TRBD1. From germline, CDR1 is SGHDT and CDR2 YYEEEE. This CDR3 region has 16 residues. V trimming: 7 bases; J trimming: 2 bases; junction bases outside the gene matches: 8. The CDR3 DNA reads TGTGCCAGCGGCCTAGGGACAGGGGCCAACACCGGGGAGCTGTTTTTT. This gives the protein CASGLGTGANTGELFF. Drawing the rest from reference TRBV5-6 and TRBJ2-2, the complete variable domain is DAGVTQSPTHLIKTRGQQVTLRCSPKSGHDTVSWYQQALGQGPQFIFQYYEEEERQRGNFPDRFSGHQFPNYSSELNVNALLLGDSALYLCASGLGTGANTGELFFGEGSRLTVL.

The chain has TRBV7-2 and TRBJ1-1; D call uncertain. The V end was cut by 5 bases, the J end by 4 bases, with 14 bases between. Germline values: CDR1 SGHTA, CDR2 FQGNSA. The length of the CDR3 is 14 residues. CDR3 nucleotides: TGTGCCAGCAGCACCCGACCGGCAGGCACTGAAGCTTTCTTT. As protein: CASSTRPAGTEAFF. Based on the CDR3 plus reference TRBV7-2 and TRBJ1-1, the full variable domain is GAGVSQSPSNKVTEKGKDVELRCDPISGHTALYWYRQSLGQGLEFLIYFQGNSAPDKSGLPSDRFSAERTGGSVSTLTIQRTQQEDSAVYLCASSTRPAGTEAFFGQGTRLTVV.

The rearrangement joins TRBV7-2 to TRBJ2-5; 12 positions agree with TRBD1. The V gene end was trimmed by 5 bases and the J gene end by 4 bases; junction bases not matched to a gene: 11. CDR1 SGHTA and CDR2 FQGNSA come from the germline V gene. The CDR3 contains 17 residues. DNA of the CDR3: TGTGCCAGCAGCCTAGTATACCGGGACAGGGGGCGAGAGACCCAGTACTTC. It is translated as CASSLVYRDRGRETQYF.

The genes are TRBV10-1 and TRBJ2-7, with a weak D call TRBD1 (5 bases). The CDR3 extends over 15 amino acids. Germline V lookup: CDR1 WNHNN, CDR2 SYGVQD (reference sequence). CDR3 coding DNA: TGCTTAAAGGGGAAGGGGCTATATGGGACCTACGAGCAGTACTTC. Translated, it gives CLKGKGLYGTYEQYF.

The V call is TRBV6-5, the J call TRBJ1-3, with TRBD1 matching over 7 bases. CDR3 length: 15 residues. Germline-derived CDR1 and CDR2 are MNHEY and SVGAGI. V shed 4 bases, J shed 0 bases, and the junction held 3 bases outside the gene matches. The CDR3 nucleotides read TGTGCCAGCAGTTCTAGACAGGGCTCTGGAAACACCATATATTTT. It codes for CASSSRQGSGNTIYF.

The CDR3 spells CAWAPGTGYNEQFF. The DNA for the CDR3 is TGTGCCTGGGCCCCCGGGACAGGGTACAATGAGCAGTTCTTC. This chain links TRBV30 with TRBJ2-1, with 9 bases identical to TRBD1. Germline V CDR1 and CDR2: GTSNPN, SVGIG (reference sequence). The CDR3 is made up of 14 amino acids. The V gene end was trimmed by 5 bases and the J gene end by 4 bases; junction bases not matched to a gene: 6.

J is TRBJ1-5 and V is TRBV7-2; no definite D call. This CDR3 region has 13 residues. V was cut by 2 bases and J by 4 bases, with 6 bases left in between. Per germline, CDR1 SGHTA and CDR2 FQGNSA. The CDR3 sequence is CASSLSRNQPQHF. The CDR3 DNA follows: TGTGCCAGCAGCTTATCGAGGAATCAGCCCCAGCATTTT.

The rearrangement uses TRBV7-9 and TRBJ1-1; D ambiguous. CDR1 is SEHNR, CDR2 FQNEAQ, per germline (reference sequence). Deletions cut 0 bases from V and 4 bases from J, with 9 bases between. CDR3 length: 14 residues. In DNA, the CDR3 is TGTGCCAGCAGCTTAGCGCTGACGGGCACTGAAGCTTTCTTT. Protein product: CASSLALTGTEAFF. Full variable domain (missing parts from reference TRBV7-9 and TRBJ1-1): DTGVSQNPRHKITKRGQNVTFRCDPISEHNRLYWYRQTLGQGPEFLTYFQNEAQLEKSRLLSDRFSAERPKGSFSTLEIQRTEQGDSAMYLCASSLALTGTEAFFGQGTRLTVV.

The chain has TRBV6-6 and TRBJ1-3; D perhaps matches TRBD1 (5 bases). The length of the CDR3 is 14 residues. The V gene lost 4 bases and the J gene lost 6 bases, with 13 bases spanning the gap. Germline V gene lookup returns CDR1 MNHNY and CDR2 SVGAGI (reference sequence). CDR3 in amino acids: CASSSSRAVNTIYF. CDR3 DNA: TGTGCCAGCAGTTCAAGCAGGGCTGTAAACACCATATATTTT.

The chain joins TRBV27 to TRBJ2-1; TRBD2 matches 11 bases. Germline V gene lookup returns CDR1 MNHEY and CDR2 SMNVEV (reference sequence). There are 14 residues in the CDR3. V shed 6 bases, J shed 6 bases, and the junction held 4 bases outside the gene matches. The CDR3 is CASSDLAGGNEQFF. As DNA, the CDR3 is TGTGCCAGCAGCGACCTAGCGGGAGGCAATGAGCAGTTCTTC.

V is TRBV7-9 and J is TRBJ2-7; 8 nucleotides agree with TRBD1. The germline V gene encodes CDR1 SEHNR and CDR2 FQNEAQ (reference sequence). The ends lost 5 bases at V and 3 bases at J; junction bases unmatched: 6. CDR3 length: 14 residues. This CDR3 reads CASSVTGGLYEQYF. CDR3 in DNA: TGTGCCAGCAGCGTTACAGGGGGGCTCTACGAGCAGTACTTC.

The chain combines TRBV27 with TRBJ2-1, with 11 bases fitting TRBD2. There are 17 residues in the CDR3. Looked up from germline, CDR1 is MNHEY and CDR2 is SMNVEV (reference sequence). The V segment lost 2 bases and the J segment 3 bases; nucleotides outside the gene matches: 6. The CDR3 is CASSLRTSGSFYNEQFF. CDR3 DNA: TGTGCCAGCAGTTTACGGACTAGCGGGTCCTTCTACAATGAGCAGTTCTTC.

This chain joins TRBV9 and TRBJ1-6, with D perhaps matching TRBD1 (5 bases). CDR3 length equals 17 residues. The V gene's germline CDR1 is SGDLS and CDR2 YYNGEE. The ends were cut back, 3 bases at V and 5 bases at J, with 18 bases in the middle. The CDR3 sequence is CASSESTGAHHNSPLHF. The CDR3 DNA reads TGTGCCAGCAGCGAAAGCACAGGAGCCCACCATAATTCACCCCTCCACTTT.

The chain is built from TRBV7-6 and TRBJ2-1, with 11 bases aligning to TRBD2. J was trimmed by 5 bases and V by 3 bases; bases with no gene match: 3. Germline-derived CDR1 and CDR2 are SGHVS and FNYEAQ. This CDR3 has 15 residues. The CDR3 DNA reads TGTGCCAGCAGCTTGGCGGGACTAGCGGACAATGAGCAGTTCTTC. Translated, it gives CASSLAGLADNEQFF.

This chain connects TRBV16 to TRBJ1-1, with D perhaps TRBD1 (5 bases). Germline V gives CDR1 KGHSY, CDR2 FQNENV. The CDR3 is made up of 15 amino acids. V dropped 2 bases and J dropped 2 bases, with 12 bases sitting between them. The CDR3 protein is CASSQTGGANTEAFF. CDR3 sequence (DNA): TGTGCCAGCAGCCAAACGGGAGGGGCTAACACTGAAGCTTTCTTT.

This clone was seen a few times. This specimen includes other DNA sequences encoding the same CDR3. The chain is built from TRBV7-2 and TRBJ1-5; D gene ambiguous. Germline V gene data show CDR1 as SGHTA and CDR2 as FQGNSA. V lost 2 bases and J 2 bases, leaving 4 bases between the germline ends. This CDR3 spans 13 amino acids. Here the CDR3 reads CASSLRGNQPQHF. In DNA, the CDR3 is TGTGCCAGCAGCTTAAGAGGCAATCAGCCCCAGCATTTT.

J is TRBJ2-2 and V is TRBV28; 12 positions match TRBD2. The CDR3 length is 15 residues. V gave up 3 bases and J gave up 5 bases; unmatched junction bases: 1. Per the germline V gene, CDR1 is MDHEN and CDR2 is SYDVKM. This CDR3 reads CASSFLAGGTGELFF. In DNA form, the CDR3 reads TGTGCCAGCAGTTTCCTAGCGGGGGGGACCGGGGAGCTGTTTTTT.

This clone has at least ten counts. The V gene is TRBV5-8, the J gene TRBJ1-5; TRBD1 agrees at 7 bases. The length of the CDR3 is 17 residues. Unmatched junction bases numbered 10, after V lost 4 bases and J lost 0 bases. Germline assignment: CDR1 SGHTS and CDR2 YDEGEE. For the CDR3, the DNA is TGTGCCAGCAGCCCCGGGACAGCGAGACATAGCAATCAGCCCCAGCATTTT. This sequence encodes CASSPGTARHSNQPQHF. The complete variable domain, with remaining parts taken from reference TRBV5-8 and TRBJ1-5, reads EAGVTQSPTHLIKTRGQQATLRCSPISGHTSVYWYQQALGLGLQFLLWYDEGEERNRGNFPPRFSGRQFPNYSSELNVNALELEDSALYLCASSPGTARHSNQPQHFGDGTRLSIL.

J is TRBJ1-1 and V is TRBV30; D gene uncertain. This CDR3 comprises 11 residues. Germline V lookup: CDR1 GTSNPN, CDR2 SVGIG (reference sequence). Deletions cut 3 bases from V and 11 bases from J, with 13 bases between. CDR3 in DNA: TGTGCCTGGAGCGCCGGGAGTCAGGCTTTCTTT. It codes for CAWSAGSQAFF. The variable domain in full, with the rest retrieved from reference TRBV30 and TRBJ1-1, is SQTIHQWPATLVQPVGSPLSLECTVEGTSNPNLYWYRQAAGRGLQLLFYSVGIGQISSEVPQNLSASRPQDRQFILSSKKLLLSDSGFYLCAWSAGSQAFFGQGTRLTVV.